This T cell receptor beta chain was identified during a study of identical twins. Donors uniformly comprised healthy Caucasians. Trimming removed 5 bases from V and 7 bases from J; junction bases left unmatched: 14. There are 18 residues in the CDR3. TCRdb re-called the 5' RACE reads with MiXCR, one entry per CDR3 protein. The sample consists of about 200,000 distinct CDR3 sequences, over 9.5% of them appearing once. This clonotype was seen many times. Sequencing used memory T cells sorted from blood. J is TRBJ2-7 and V is TRBV12-3 or TRBV12-4; 16 nucleotides match TRBD2. The sequence derives from a man aged 45 to 65 in good health. The DNA of the CDR3 is TGTGCCAGCAGTAAGGGACTAGCGGGAGGGCCTGGAGCTCGAGAGCAGTACTTC. This codes for CASSKGLAGGPGAREQYF.